The 11 T cell receptor beta chains reported below all come from one sample, sequenced in a study of molecular identifiers for immune sequencing clone quantification. TCRdb analysed the PCR reads with MiXCR anew, one entry per CDR3 protein. This sample has more than 450,000 distinct CDR3 sequences, with less than 30% found just once. The sequencing sample was made of naive CD8+ T cells from blood, with Jurkat cell RNA spiked in. Subset here: FACS-sorted CD8+CD4-CCR7+CD45RA+ naive T cells. Receptors were obtained from a human donor in good health. Some libraries in this study had Jurkat cell RNA spiked in.

Ten or more counts support this clonotype. The chain couples TRBV6-5 to TRBJ1-2; possibly TRBD1 for D (6 bases). This CDR3 is built from 13 residues. Germline assignment: CDR1 MNHEY and CDR2 SVGAGI. Trimming removed 6 bases from V and 3 bases from J, with 11 bases in between. For the CDR3, the DNA is TGTGCCAGCAGACCGGACAGCCACTATGGCTACACCTTC. It codes for CASRPDSHYGYTF.

This chain connects TRBV27 to TRBJ1-1, with TRBD1 identical over 7 bases. The germline V gene encodes CDR1 MNHEY and CDR2 SMNVEV (reference sequence). CDR3 length equals 14 residues. Germline trimming cut 4 bases from V and 4 bases from J; bases unmatched to any gene: 6. The CDR3 bases are TGTGCCAGCAGTTCCGGGACAGCCCTCACTGAAGCTTTCTTT. Its protein product is CASSSGTALTEAFF.

In its sample, this clonotype was seen many times. The V call is TRBV4-3, the J call TRBJ1-3; D remains unclear. Germline loops: CDR1 LGHNA, CDR2 YSLEER. The CDR3 is made up of 17 amino acids. With 0 bases removed from V and 0 bases from J, the gap between germline ends came to 12 bases. The CDR3, as DNA: TGCGCCAGCAGCCAAGATTTTGGGTACTACTCTGGAAACACCATATATTTT. This gives the protein CASSQDFGYYSGNTIYF.

This clonotype has a handful of counts. The CDR3 reads CASRTGWETQYF. The CDR3 bases are TGTGCCAGCAGGACAGGGTGGGAGACCCAGTACTTC. The V gene is TRBV6-2 or TRBV6-3, the J gene TRBJ2-5, with 7 bases that match TRBD1. The trim removed 6 bases at V and 5 bases at J, leaving 3 bases unmatched. The germline V gene has CDR1 MNHEY and CDR2 SVGEGT. The CDR3 is made up of 12 amino acids.

The V and J genes are TRBV27 and TRBJ1-6; D not certain. Germline V gives CDR1 MNHEY, CDR2 SMNVEV (reference sequence). This CDR3 comprises 13 residues. Trimming took off 7 bases at V and 7 bases at J, with 11 bases between the two ends. CDR3: CASTPRRNSPLHF. CDR3 DNA sequence: TGTGCCAGCACCCCCCGGCGGAATTCACCCCTCCACTTT.

As for this clonotype: Germline and junction disagree at one end, which may indicate a read error. The genes are TRBV19 and TRBJ2-5; 8 bases line up with TRBD2. Germline V lookup: CDR1 LNHDA, CDR2 SQIVND (reference sequence). The length of the CDR3 is 12 residues. CDR3 nucleotides: TGTGCCAGTAGTATCGGGGGGGAGACCCGGTACTTC. Residues: CASSIGGETRYF.

This clonotype was found a few times. CDR3 residues: CASSLTGTPPGYTF. The CDR3 bases are TGTGCCAGCAGCCTCACCGGGACCCCACCGGGCTACACCTTC. The V and J genes are TRBV6-5 and TRBJ1-2; TRBD1 is a possible D gene (5 bases). Germline assignment: CDR1 MNHEY and CDR2 SVGAGI. Trimming left V 6 bases short and J 8 bases short, with 19 bases between. CDR3 length equals 14 residues.

As regards this clonotype: This could be a read error, since a much larger clone is one nucleotide away. J is TRBJ2-6 and V is TRBV2; D possibly uses TRBD1 or TRBD2 (5 bases each). This CDR3 has 13 amino acids. CDR1 and CDR2 (germline): SNHLY, FYNNEI. V lost 10 bases and J lost 5, with 12 bases in between. CDR3 amino acids: CAILRGRANVLTF. For the CDR3, the DNA is TGTGCCATCCTGAGGGGTAGGGCCAACGTCCTGACTTTC.

This clonotype has a handful of counts. J is TRBJ1-5 and V is TRBV20-1; tentatively, D is TRBD1 (5 bases). The germline gives CDR1 DFQATT, CDR2 SNEGSKA (reference sequence). The CDR3 consists of 20 residues. The V end was cut by 5 bases, the J end by 6 bases, with 35 bases between. The CDR3 loop reads CSAPAVPSMGDVVLGQPQHF. The CDR3 DNA follows: TGCAGTGCTCCTGCGGTCCCCTCAATGGGGGATGTTGTCCTCGGTCAGCCCCAGCATTTT.

There are many counts of this clonotype. The chain joins TRBV5-6 to TRBJ1-2, with D uncertain. V was pared by 0 bases and J by 4 bases, with 7 bases between. Germline assignment: CDR1 SGHDT and CDR2 YYEEEE. This CDR3 is 13 amino acids long. Here the CDR3 reads CASSLGVGYGYTF. The CDR3 bases are TGTGCCAGCAGCTTGGGTGTCGGCTATGGCTACACCTTC.

Turning to this clonotype: This may come from a read error, since a much larger clone is one base off. CDR3 sequence (DNA): TGCAGAGGTGGGAGTTACACTGAAGCTCTCTTT. Translating gives CRGGSYTEALF. This chain uses TRBV29-1 with TRBJ1-1; no firm D call. The length of the CDR3 is 11 residues. Germline loops: CDR1 SQVTM, CDR2 ANQGSEA.